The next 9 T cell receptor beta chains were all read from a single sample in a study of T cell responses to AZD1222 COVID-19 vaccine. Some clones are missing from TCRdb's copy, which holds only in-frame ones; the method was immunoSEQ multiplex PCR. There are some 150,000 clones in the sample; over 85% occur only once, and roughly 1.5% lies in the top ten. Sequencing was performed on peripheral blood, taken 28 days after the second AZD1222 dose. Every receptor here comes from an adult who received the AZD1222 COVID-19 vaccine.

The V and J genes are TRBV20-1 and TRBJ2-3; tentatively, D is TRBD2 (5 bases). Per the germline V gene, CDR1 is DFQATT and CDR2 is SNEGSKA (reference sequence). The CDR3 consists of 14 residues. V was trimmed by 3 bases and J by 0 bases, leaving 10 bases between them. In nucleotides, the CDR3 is TGCAGTGCTAGTCGCCTAGCTAGCACAGATACGCAGTATTTT. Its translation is CSASRLASTDTQYF.

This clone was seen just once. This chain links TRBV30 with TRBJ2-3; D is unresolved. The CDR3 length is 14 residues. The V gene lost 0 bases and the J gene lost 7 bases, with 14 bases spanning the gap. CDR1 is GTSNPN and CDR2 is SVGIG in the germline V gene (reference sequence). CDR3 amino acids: CAWSVGVQPNTQYF. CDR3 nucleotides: TGTGCCTGGAGTGTCGGAGTCCAGCCAAATACGCAGTATTTT.

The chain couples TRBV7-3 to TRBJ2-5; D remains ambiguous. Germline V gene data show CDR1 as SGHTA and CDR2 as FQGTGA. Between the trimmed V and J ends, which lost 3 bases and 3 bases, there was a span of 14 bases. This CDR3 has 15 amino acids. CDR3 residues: CASSLGMDGKETQYF. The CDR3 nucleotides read TGTGCCAGCAGCTTGGGGATGGACGGAAAAGAGACCCAGTACTTC.

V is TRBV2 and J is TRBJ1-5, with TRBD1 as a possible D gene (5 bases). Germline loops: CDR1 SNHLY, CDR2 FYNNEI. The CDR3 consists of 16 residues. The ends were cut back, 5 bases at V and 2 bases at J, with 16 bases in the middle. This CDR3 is CASSPSGGGRNQPQHF. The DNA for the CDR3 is TGTGCCAGCAGTCCCTCGGGGGGGGGACGCAATCAGCCCCAGCATTTT.

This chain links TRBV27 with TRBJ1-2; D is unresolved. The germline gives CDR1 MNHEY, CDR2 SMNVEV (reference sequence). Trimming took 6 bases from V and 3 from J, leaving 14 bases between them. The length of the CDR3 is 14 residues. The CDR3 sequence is CASSPRPNHYGYTF. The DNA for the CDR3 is TGTGCCAGCAGCCCCCGGCCCAACCACTATGGCTACACCTTC.

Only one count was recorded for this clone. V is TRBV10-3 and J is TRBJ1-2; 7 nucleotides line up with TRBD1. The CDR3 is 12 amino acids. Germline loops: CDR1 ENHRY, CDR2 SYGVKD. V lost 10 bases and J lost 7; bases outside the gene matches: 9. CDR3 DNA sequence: TGTGCCACGCGACAGGGTGATGGTGGCTACACCTTC. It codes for CATRQGDGGYTF.

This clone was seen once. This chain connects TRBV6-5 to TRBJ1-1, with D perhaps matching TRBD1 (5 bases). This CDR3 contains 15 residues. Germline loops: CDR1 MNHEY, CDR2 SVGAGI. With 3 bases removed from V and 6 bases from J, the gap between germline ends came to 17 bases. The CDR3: CASSYYGPEGPEAFF. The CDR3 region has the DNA TGTGCCAGCAGTTATTACGGACCAGAGGGGCCTGAAGCTTTCTTT.

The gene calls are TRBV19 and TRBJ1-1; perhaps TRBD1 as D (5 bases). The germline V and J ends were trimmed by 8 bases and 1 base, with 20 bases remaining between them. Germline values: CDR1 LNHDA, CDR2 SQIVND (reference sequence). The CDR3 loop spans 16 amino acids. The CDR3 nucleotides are TGTGCCAGTCGCCCAGTGCCAGGGCAGCGGAACACTGAAGCTTTCTTT. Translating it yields CASRPVPGQRNTEAFF.

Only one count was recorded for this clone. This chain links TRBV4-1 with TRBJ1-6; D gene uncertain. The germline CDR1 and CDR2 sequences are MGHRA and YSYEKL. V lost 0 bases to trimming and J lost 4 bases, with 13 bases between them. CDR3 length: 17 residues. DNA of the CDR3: TGCGCCAGCAGCCAAGAGAACAGAGCAGCGTATAATTCACCCCTCCACTTT. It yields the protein CASSQENRAAYNSPLHF.